One T cell receptor (beta chain) is described in this entry. This specimen belongs to a study of vaccination and CD4 T cells after COVID-19. About the research overall: At days 161 to 241 post-vaccination, as well as at day 14, three convalescent patients were sampled.

Each CDR3 protein is one row after TCRdb ran MiXCR on the PCR reads. The sample gives around 26,000 distinct CDR3 sequences, under 65% of which show up once; 5.5% is in the top ten. Time point given: late sampling 161 to 241 days after vaccination in three convalescent patients. Germline lookup yields CDR1 SGHRS and CDR2 YFSETQ. V gave up 5 bases and J gave up 3 bases, with 6 bases separating them. The CDR3 has 11 residues. This sequence originates from a human donor who had recovered from COVID-19. Here the sequenced sample was CD4+ T cells from blood, taken about 7 months after SARS-CoV-2 vaccination. This chain links TRBV5-1 with TRBJ2-7; D gene uncertain. Here the CDR3 reads CASRRNYEQYF. CDR3 DNA sequence: TGCGCCAGCAGACGCAACTACGAGCAGTACTTC.